What follows describes a single T cell receptor (beta chain). Assay used: immunoSEQ multiplex PCR; TCRdb lists only in-frame clones, some missing. The profile shows roughly 13,000 clones, just under 95% of them singletons. The sample comes from a study of T cell clonotyping in hematopoietic cell transplantation. Looked up from germline, CDR1 is SNHLY and CDR2 is FYNNEI. Trimming took 1 base from V and 4 from J, leaving 4 bases between them. This CDR3 region has 12 residues. The sequence came from a female patient aged 50 to 65 who had an allogeneic stem cell transplant from an unrelated donor, so the T cells may come from the graft donor. Some clones in this sample may be carry-over from other donors' samples. Material: PBMCs, obtained 100 days after allogeneic stem cell transplant. The V and J genes are TRBV2 and TRBJ2-5; D unclear. The CDR3 region has the DNA TGTGCCAGCAGTGAAGAGGCAGAGACCCAGTACTTC. Its protein is CASSEEAETQYF.